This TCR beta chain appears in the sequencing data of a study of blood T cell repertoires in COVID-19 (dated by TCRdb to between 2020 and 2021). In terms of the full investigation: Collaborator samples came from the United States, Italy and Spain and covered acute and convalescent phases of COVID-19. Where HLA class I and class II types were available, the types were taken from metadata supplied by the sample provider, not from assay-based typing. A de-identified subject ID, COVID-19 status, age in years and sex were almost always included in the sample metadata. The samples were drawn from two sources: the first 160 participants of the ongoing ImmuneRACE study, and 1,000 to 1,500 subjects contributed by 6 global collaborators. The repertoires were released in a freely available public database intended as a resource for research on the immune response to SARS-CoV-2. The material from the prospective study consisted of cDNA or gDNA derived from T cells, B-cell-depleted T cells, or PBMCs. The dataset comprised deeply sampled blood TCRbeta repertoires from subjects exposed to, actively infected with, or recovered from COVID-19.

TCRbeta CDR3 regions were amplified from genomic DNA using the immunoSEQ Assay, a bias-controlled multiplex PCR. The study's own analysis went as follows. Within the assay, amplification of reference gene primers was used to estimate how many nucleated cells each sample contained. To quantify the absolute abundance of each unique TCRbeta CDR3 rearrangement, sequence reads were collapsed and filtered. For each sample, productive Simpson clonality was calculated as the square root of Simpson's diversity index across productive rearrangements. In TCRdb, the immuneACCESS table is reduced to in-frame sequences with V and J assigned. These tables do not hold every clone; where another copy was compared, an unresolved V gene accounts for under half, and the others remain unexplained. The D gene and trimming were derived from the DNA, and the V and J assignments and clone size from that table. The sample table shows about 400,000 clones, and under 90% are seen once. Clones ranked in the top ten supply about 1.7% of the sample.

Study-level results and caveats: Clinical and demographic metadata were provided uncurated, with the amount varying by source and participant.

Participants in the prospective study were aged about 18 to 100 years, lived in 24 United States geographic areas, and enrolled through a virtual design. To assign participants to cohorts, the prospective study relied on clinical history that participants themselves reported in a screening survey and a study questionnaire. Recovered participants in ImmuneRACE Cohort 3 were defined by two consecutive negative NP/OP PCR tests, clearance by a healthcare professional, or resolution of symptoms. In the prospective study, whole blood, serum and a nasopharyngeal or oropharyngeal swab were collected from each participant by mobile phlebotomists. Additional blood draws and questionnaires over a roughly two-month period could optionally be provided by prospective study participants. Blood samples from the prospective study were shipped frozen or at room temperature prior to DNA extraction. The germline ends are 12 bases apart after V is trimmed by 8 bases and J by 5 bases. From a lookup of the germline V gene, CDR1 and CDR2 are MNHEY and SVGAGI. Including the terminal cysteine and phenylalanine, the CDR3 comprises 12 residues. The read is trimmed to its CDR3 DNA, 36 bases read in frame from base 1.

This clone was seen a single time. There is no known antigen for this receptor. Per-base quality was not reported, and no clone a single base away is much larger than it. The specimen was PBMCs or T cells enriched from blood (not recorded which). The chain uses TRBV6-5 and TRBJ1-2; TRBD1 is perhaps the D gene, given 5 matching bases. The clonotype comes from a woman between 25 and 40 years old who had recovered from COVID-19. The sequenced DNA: TGTGCCAGCGCGGGACGTGAGTATGGCTACACCTTC. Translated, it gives CASAGREYGYTF.